Each of the 32 T cell receptor beta chains below was sequenced from the same sample in a study of T cell repertoires in cytomegalovirus infection (dated by TCRdb to the late 2010s). No antigen has been identified for these receptors. The sequencing machine was an Illumina HiSeq 1500. In TCRdb, the public reads were trimmed at Q25 with fastp and aligned with MiXCR, with productive beta chains retained. All rows with the same CDR3 protein become a single entry with the most common DNA and genes. In this sample the table shows about 830,000 distinct CDR3 sequences, less than 35% of which occur a single time. The leading ten clones occupy 9.5% to 15% of the sample. The label giving this sample's treatment or condition can be read as: in vitro stimulation with specific CMV peptide epitopes to enrich CMV-specific T cells. The starting material was cultured CD8+ T cells from PBMCs, obtained from culture after CMV antigen stimulation. Every receptor here comes from a human donor in good health (CMV status not recorded). Some clones in this sample may be carry-over from other donors' samples.

This clonotype was detected a few times. The gene calls are TRBV7-9 and TRBJ2-3; D is uncertain. Trimming cost V 5 bases and J 1 base, with 16 bases left between them. CDR3 size: 16 residues. Germline loops: CDR1 SEHNR, CDR2 FQNEAQ (reference sequence). The CDR3 sequence: CASSLTSYAGTDTQYF. CDR3 nucleotides: TGTGCCAGCAGCCTAACTTCTTACGCGGGCACAGATACGCAGTATTTT. The full variable domain, in which reference TRBV7-9 and TRBJ2-3 provide the parts outside the CDR3, is DTGVSQNPRHKITKRGQNVTFRCDPISEHNRLYWYRQTLGQGPEFLTYFQNEAQLEKSRLLSDRFSAERPKGSFSTLEIQRTEQGDSAMYLCASSLTSYAGTDTQYFGPGTRLTVL.

As to this clonotype: A read error may produce the germline difference seen at one junction end. The chain uses TRBV7-9 and TRBJ2-3; D gene uncertain. This CDR3 region has 14 residues. Germline V gives CDR1 SEHNR, CDR2 FQNEAQ (reference sequence). The DNA of the CDR3 is TGTGTCAGCAGCTTAGGCGGCTTCACAGATACGCAGTATTTT. This encodes CVSSLGGFTDTQYF. Filled out from reference TRBV7-9 and TRBJ2-3, the complete variable domain reads DTGVSQNPRHKITKRGQNVTFRCDPISEHNRLYWYRQTLGQGPEFLTYFQNEAQLEKSRLLSDRFSAERPKGSFSTLEIQRTEQGDSAMYLCVSSLGGFTDTQYFGPGTRLTVL.

This clonotype occurred many times. This sequence joins TRBV7-2 and TRBJ2-7, with D unclear. Trimming shortened V by 5 bases and J by 4 bases, and 12 bases separated the two germline ends. The CDR3 runs 13 residues. Germline assignment: CDR1 SGHTA and CDR2 FQGNSA. CDR3 region: CASSANLGYEQYV. CDR3 coding DNA: TGTGCCAGCAGCGCCAATTTGGGGTACGAGCAGTACGTC.

The chain's CDR3 is CASSPSPSGSNTGELFF. CDR3 bases: TGTGCCAGTAGTCCCTCACCTAGCGGGTCGAACACCGGGGAGCTGTTTTTT. The chain links TRBV19 to TRBJ2-2, with TRBD2 identical over 8 bases. The CDR3 is 17 amino acids. The V segment lost 5 bases and the J segment 0 bases; nucleotides outside the gene matches: 8. Germline assignment: CDR1 LNHDA and CDR2 SQIVND (reference sequence). The variable domain in full, with the rest retrieved from reference TRBV19 and TRBJ2-2, is DGGITQSPKYLFRKEGQNVTLSCEQNLNHDAMYWYRQDPGQGLRLIYYSQIVNDFQKGDIAEGYSVSREKKESFPLTVTSAQKNPTAFYLCASSPSPSGSNTGELFFGEGSRLTVL.

About this clonotype itself: A much bigger clone sits one base away, suggesting this may be a read error. The chain links TRBV7-2 to TRBJ2-7, with 9 bases lining up with TRBD1. Germline V gene data show CDR1 as SGHTA and CDR2 as FQGNSA. The CDR3 has 15 residues. The CDR3 sequence: CANSSGQGPFFEQYF. For the CDR3, the DNA is TGTGCCAACAGCTCGGGACAGGGTCCCTTTTTCGAGCAGTACTTC.

This clonotype was detected many times. The V and J genes are TRBV7-6 and TRBJ1-1; D uncertain. The CDR3 is made up of 13 amino acids. The germline V and J ends were trimmed by 10 bases and 5 bases, with 17 bases remaining between them. Per germline, CDR1 SGHVS and CDR2 FNYEAQ. The CDR3 sequence: CATYRAGRTEAFF. The CDR3 nucleotides are TGTGCCACTTATAGGGCTGGGAGAACTGAAGCTTTCTTT.

The chain carries TRBV19 and TRBJ1-1; D unclear. V dropped 7 bases and J dropped 6 bases, with 12 bases sitting between them. Germline V CDR1 and CDR2: LNHDA, SQIVND (reference sequence). The CDR3 has 12 residues. Written as DNA, the CDR3 is TGTGCCAGTACCTATGTAGGCGCTGAAGCTTTCTTT. It translates to CASTYVGAEAFF.

The chain joins TRBV6-1 to TRBJ2-5; TRBD1 agrees at 10 bases. The CDR3 has 15 amino acids. Germline V gene data show CDR1 as MNHNS and CDR2 as SASEGT. V gave up 1 base and J gave up 6 bases; unmatched junction bases: 5. In DNA form, the CDR3 reads TGTGCCAGCAGTGAAGGACAGGGGGCGCGTAAGACCCAGTACTTC. The encoded protein is CASSEGQGARKTQYF.

This clonotype was counted many times. The V call is TRBV7-8, the J call TRBJ1-2; D unresolved. Trimming shortened V by 0 bases and J by 8 bases, and 10 bases separated the two germline ends. Germline V CDR1 and CDR2: SGHVS, FQNEAQ. This CDR3 is built from 13 residues. CDR3 nucleotide sequence: TGTGCCAGCAGCTTAGCGAGAAAACAGGGCTACACCTTC. It encodes CASSLARKQGYTF.

This clonotype was detected only a few times. V is TRBV29-1 and J is TRBJ1-1; D remains unclear. Germline CDR1 and CDR2: SQVTM and ANQGSEA. Trimming took off 5 bases at V and 10 bases at J, with 11 bases between the two ends. The CDR3 contains 10 residues. CDR3 DNA sequence: TGCAGCGTTCCCCCTCCTGGAGCTTTCTTT. This translates into CSVPPPGAFF.

The chain employs TRBV4-1 and TRBJ2-7; perhaps TRBD1 as D (5 bases). The germline V and J ends were trimmed by 2 bases and 4 bases, with 15 bases remaining between them. The CDR3 is 15 residues long. From germline, CDR1 is MGHRA and CDR2 YSYEKL. The DNA for the CDR3 is TGCGCCAGCAGCCAAACGACAGTGATGGATTACGAGCAGTACTTC. Translation: CASSQTTVMDYEQYF.

The chain uses TRBV20-1 and TRBJ1-1; weak D call: TRBD1 (5 bases). Germline V CDR1 and CDR2: DFQATT, SNEGSKA (reference sequence). Trimming shortened V by 7 bases and J by 4 bases, and 10 bases separated the two germline ends. The CDR3 loop spans 11 amino acids. CDR3 sequence: CSGVGVTEAFF. CDR3 in DNA: TGCAGTGGAGTGGGGGTCACTGAAGCTTTCTTT.

The rearrangement joins TRBV6-5 to TRBJ1-5; D might be TRBD1 (6 bases). The CDR3 spans 17 residues. V was pared by 2 bases and J by 5 bases, with 19 bases between. Germline values: CDR1 MNHEY, CDR2 SVGAGI. The CDR3 sequence is CASSYRAVTGGDQPQHF. CDR3 coding DNA: TGTGCCAGCAGTTACCGAGCGGTGACAGGAGGGGATCAGCCCCAGCATTTT.

This clonotype has at least ten counts. The rearrangement links TRBV7-2 to TRBJ2-7; no clear D. From germline, CDR1 is SGHTA and CDR2 FQGNSA. V was cut by 5 bases and J by 7 bases, with 12 bases left in between. This CDR3 has 12 residues. The CDR3 loop is CASSNRRGEQYF. In DNA, the CDR3 is TGTGCCAGCAGCAACCGACGCGGAGAGCAGTACTTC.

The table lists this clonotype with many counts. J is TRBJ1-1 and V is TRBV5-6; unclear D gene. CDR3 length: 14 residues. Germline CDR1 SGHDT, CDR2 YYEEEE. V shed 5 bases and J shed 3 bases, with 14 bases lying between them. CDR3: CASSPMGIYTEAFF. CDR3 DNA: TGTGCCAGCAGTCCTATGGGGATATACACTGAAGCTTTCTTT.

This clonotype was found a few times. The chain joins TRBV4-3 to TRBJ2-1, with 10 bases lining up with TRBD2. CDR3 length equals 16 residues. Trimming cost V 4 bases and J 6 bases; bases outside gene matches: 9. CDR1 is LGHNA and CDR2 is YSLEER in the germline V gene. The CDR3 sequence is CASSPMSGGAGNEQFF. The CDR3 DNA reads as TGCGCCAGCAGCCCTATGAGCGGGGGGGCGGGCAATGAGCAGTTCTTC.

Of note for this clonotype: A junction boundary mismatches the germline segment, possibly from a read error. The rearrangement joins TRBV6-5 to TRBJ2-7, with a tentative D call TRBD1 (5 bases). CDR3 length: 13 amino acids. The germline V gene encodes CDR1 MNHEY and CDR2 SVGAGI. DNA for the CDR3: TGTACCAGCAGTTACCAGGGCTCCTACGAGCAGTACTTC. This codes for CTSSYQGSYEQYF.

The J gene is TRBJ2-7, the V gene TRBV4-2; D is unresolved. V shed 0 bases and J shed 2 bases, with 8 bases lying between them. The CDR3 contains 14 residues. CDR1 and CDR2 from the germline V gene are LGHNA and YNFKEQ. This CDR3 reads CASSQEVGTYEQYF. The CDR3 nucleotides read TGTGCCAGCAGCCAAGAAGTAGGGACCTACGAGCAGTACTTC.

The genes are TRBV6-1 and TRBJ2-3, with TRBD2 identical over 7 bases. This CDR3 is built from 18 residues. The germline gives CDR1 MNHNS, CDR2 SASEGT. Unmatched junction bases numbered 11, after V lost 1 base and J lost 1 base. The CDR3 coding sequence is TGTGCCAGCAGTGAAGGGGGGGGAGGGAGGGTGGGCACAGATACGCAGTATTTT. Translating it yields CASSEGGGGRVGTDTQYF.

In this sample, this clonotype turned up many times. This chain connects TRBV5-5 to TRBJ1-6, with 10 bases matching TRBD1. Germline V gene sequence: CDR1 SGHKS, CDR2 YYEKEE (reference sequence). Trimming at V came to 1 base and at J to 7 bases, leaving 8 bases not matched to a gene. This CDR3 spans 17 amino acids. CDR3 nucleotide sequence: TGTGCCAGCAGCTTGATTGGTTCGGGACAGGGGAATTCACCCCTCCACTTT. Its protein is CASSLIGSGQGNSPLHF.

The chain is built from TRBV7-6 and TRBJ2-1, with TRBD2 identical over 14 bases. The CDR3 has 18 residues. CDR1 and CDR2 from the germline V gene are SGHVS and FNYEAQ. The V and J ends lost 5 bases and 8 bases, in that order; junction bases with no gene match: 14. The CDR3 loop reads CASSLGLAGGPFWDEQFF. The CDR3 region has the DNA TGTGCCAGCAGCCTTGGACTAGCGGGGGGCCCATTTTGGGATGAGCAGTTCTTC.

This clonotype was seen a handful of times. The chain joins TRBV7-9 to TRBJ1-1; D might be TRBD1 (5 bases). CDR3 size: 16 residues. V lost 5 bases and J 6 bases, leaving 22 bases between the germline ends. Germline CDR1 reads SEHNR; CDR2 reads FQNEAQ (reference sequence). The CDR3 region has the DNA TGTGCCAGCAGCCGCGGTGGGGGTCTGGTGAGTGCTGAAGCTTTCTTT. Protein sequence: CASSRGGGLVSAEAFF.

This clonotype was counted between two and nine times. The gene calls are TRBV27 and TRBJ2-4; D not certain. With 0 bases removed from V and 1 base from J, the gap between germline ends came to 7 bases. This CDR3 has 15 residues. Germline values: CDR1 MNHEY, CDR2 SMNVEV (reference sequence). The CDR3 is CASSLSGWAKNIQYF. The CDR3 DNA sequence: TGTGCCAGCAGTTTATCGGGATGGGCCAAAAACATTCAGTACTTC.

There are many counts of this clonotype. The V and J genes are TRBV7-9 and TRBJ2-3; unclear D gene. The CDR3 covers 12 residues. V dropped 4 bases and J dropped 4 bases, with 6 bases sitting between them. In germline, CDR1 is SEHNR, CDR2 FQNEAQ (reference sequence). In DNA, the CDR3 is TGTGCCAGCAGCTCCGGCCCAGATACGCAGTATTTT. The encoded protein is CASSSGPDTQYF.

This clonotype was picked up a small number of times. The chain has TRBV28 and TRBJ2-2; 14 nucleotides align to TRBD2. Germline loops: CDR1 MDHEN, CDR2 SYDVKM. This CDR3 contains 16 residues. V dropped 6 bases and J dropped 4; count of bases not matched to a gene: 4. The CDR3 is CASSVGTSGGTGELFF. The DNA for the CDR3 is TGTGCCAGCAGCGTAGGGACTAGCGGGGGCACCGGGGAGCTGTTTTTT.

The sample holds a few counts of this clonotype. The chain uses TRBV7-4 and TRBJ2-3; D might be TRBD1 (5 bases). Germline lookup yields CDR1 SGHVT and CDR2 SQSDAQ. V was pared by 3 bases and J by 4 bases, with 8 bases between. The CDR3 is made up of 13 amino acids. The CDR3 here is CASSFQGADTQYF. DNA of the CDR3: TGTGCCAGCAGCTTTCAGGGTGCAGATACGCAGTATTTT.

The table lists this clonotype with a few counts. The chain recombines TRBV2 with TRBJ2-2; D assignment may be TRBD1 or TRBD2 (6 bases each). The CDR3 runs 16 residues. Germline CDR1 SNHLY, CDR2 FYNNEI. Trimming pared 4 bases from V and 0 bases from J, leaving 12 bases between. The DNA of the CDR3 is TGTGCCAGCAGTGGCGGGACAAACGCGAACACCGGGGAGCTGTTTTTT. It specifies CASSGGTNANTGELFF.

At least ten counts were recorded for this clonotype. This CDR3 is CASSYEEMYQETQYF. The CDR3 bases are TGTGCCAGCAGTTACGAGGAGATGTACCAAGAGACCCAGTACTTC. J is TRBJ2-5 and V is TRBV6-2 or TRBV6-3; D gene unclear. The V end was cut by 2 bases, the J end by 0 bases, with 10 bases between. The CDR3 is made up of 15 amino acids. In germline, CDR1 is MNHEY, CDR2 SVGEGT.

J is TRBJ2-3 and V is TRBV20-1; 10 nucleotides align to TRBD2. The germline gives CDR1 DFQATT, CDR2 SNEGSKA (reference sequence). The CDR3 has 15 amino acids. Trimming cost V 0 bases and J 5 bases; bases outside gene matches: 5. The CDR3 loop reads CSARELAGTQDTQYF. For the CDR3, the DNA is TGCAGTGCTAGAGAACTAGCGGGGACACAAGATACGCAGTATTTT.

To note about this clonotype: One end of the junction varies from germline; a read error may be responsible. The chain is built from TRBV6-5 and TRBJ2-2; TRBD1 aligns across 7 bases. CDR1 MNHEY and CDR2 SVGAGI come from the germline V gene. This CDR3 spans 16 amino acids. Here the CDR3 reads CTSSKQGFSNTGELFF. In DNA, the CDR3 is TGTACCAGCAGTAAACAGGGGTTTTCGAACACCGGGGAGCTGTTTTTT.

This clonotype has a handful of counts. The J gene is TRBJ1-5, the V gene TRBV6-2 or TRBV6-3; no firm D call. The ends were cut back, 1 base at V and 7 bases at J, with 14 bases in the middle. This CDR3 has 15 residues. Germline V lookup: CDR1 MNHEY, CDR2 SVGEGT. CDR3 sequence (DNA): TGTGCCAGCAGTTACTTTTTAGGGTCGTCACAGCCCCAGCATTTT. It encodes CASSYFLGSSQPQHF.

The chain combines TRBV27 with TRBJ2-7, with 8 nucleotides matching TRBD2. Germline V gene lookup returns CDR1 MNHEY and CDR2 SMNVEV (reference sequence). The CDR3 has 15 amino acids. The junction had 10 bases not matched to a gene; V was cut back by 6 bases and J by 3 bases. In DNA form, the CDR3 reads TGTGCCAGCAGAATTAGTGGACTAGCAAGCTACGAGCAGTACTTC. Protein: CASRISGLASYEQYF.